A single sample gave rise to the 25 T cell receptor beta chains below, sequenced in a study of blood T cell repertoires in COVID-19. Libraries were prepared by immunoSEQ multiplex PCR; TCRdb keeps only in-frame clonotypes and omits some of them. Here the sample spans 70,000 or so clones, around 80% being singletons. The source material was peripheral blood. Every receptor here comes from a woman of 80 years or more with acute or convalescent COVID-19.

As for this clone: Other DNA sequences in this specimen translate into the identical CDR3. The rearrangement links TRBV2 to TRBJ1-5, with TRBD1 as a possible D gene (5 bases). V lost 9 bases and J lost 0, with 30 bases in between. The length of the CDR3 is 20 residues. The germline gives CDR1 SNHLY, CDR2 FYNNEI. DNA for the CDR3: TGTGCCAGTAGTCGACACCGGAGCATGACAGCCTCGTATAGCAATCAGCCCCAGCATTTT. It translates to CASSRHRSMTASYSNQPQHF.

The chain combines TRBV19 with TRBJ2-7; D not certain. CDR1 is LNHDA and CDR2 is SQIVND in the germline V gene (reference sequence). CDR3 size: 14 residues. V shed 5 bases and J shed 0 bases, with 11 bases lying between them. The DNA of the CDR3 is TGTGCCAGTAGTTCCTCCTGGAGCTCCTACGAGCAGTACTTC. Translated: CASSSSWSSYEQYF.

The genes are TRBV3-1 (or the pseudogene TRBV3-2) and TRBJ2-7; TRBD1 aligns across 8 bases. V lost 6 bases and J lost 6; bases outside the gene matches: 7. This CDR3 contains 13 residues. In germline, CDR1 is LGHDT, CDR2 YNNKEL (reference sequence). The CDR3 here is CASSYPGGGEQYF. CDR3 sequence (DNA): TGTGCCAGCAGTTACCCAGGGGGCGGCGAGCAGTACTTC.

V is TRBV3-1 (or the pseudogene TRBV3-2) and J is TRBJ2-7; possibly TRBD1 for D (5 bases). CDR1 and CDR2 from the germline V gene are LGHDT and YNNKEL (reference sequence). CDR3 size: 12 residues. The V and J ends lost 1 base and 6 bases respectively, with 7 bases between them. In DNA, the CDR3 is TGTGCCAGCAGCCAAGGCAGGGTCGAGCAGTACTTC. It translates to CASSQGRVEQYF.

CDR3 sequence (DNA): TGCGCCAGCAGCTTGAGCGGCAGGGAGGGTGAAAAACTGTTTTTT. Residues: CASSLSGREGEKLFF. The J gene is TRBJ1-4, the V gene TRBV5-1, with TRBD1 as a possible D gene (5 bases). Germline V gene data show CDR1 as SGHRS and CDR2 as YFSETQ. V lost 1 base, J lost 7 bases, and 14 bases lay in between. This CDR3 comprises 15 residues.

This clone was observed a few times. The V and J genes are TRBV24-1 and TRBJ1-6, with D perhaps TRBD1 (6 bases). This CDR3 has 17 residues. The V end was cut by 3 bases, the J end by 7 bases, with 18 bases between. Germline CDR1 and CDR2: KGHDR and SFDVKD. CDR3 sequence: CATSDTDRYLSNSPLHF. The DNA of the CDR3 is TGTGCCACCAGTGATACAGACAGGTATCTCTCAAATTCACCCCTCCACTTT.

This clone was seen a single time. The CDR3 is CASSLLQGFMNTEAFF. CDR3 DNA: TGCGCCAGCAGCTTGTTACAGGGTTTTATGAACACTGAAGCTTTCTTT. The chain employs TRBV5-1 and TRBJ1-1; D might be TRBD1 (6 bases). V was shortened by 1 base and J by 0 bases, with 13 bases between the two germline ends. Germline CDR1 reads SGHRS; CDR2 reads YFSETQ. This CDR3 spans 16 amino acids.

This clone was picked up one time. The chain employs TRBV21-1 and TRBJ2-5; the D call in the table, TRBD2, was not verified against the DNA. TRBV21-1 is assigned pseudogene status. This CDR3 has 16 amino acids. As DNA, the CDR3 is TGTGCCAGCGGCAGGCAGCGGGGGGGCCTTGGGAAGACCCAGTACTTC. Translating it yields CASGRQRGGLGKTQYF.

The gene calls are TRBV3-1 (or the pseudogene TRBV3-2) and TRBJ1-2; D remains unclear. The germline V gene encodes CDR1 LGHDT and CDR2 YNNKEL (reference sequence). V dropped 4 bases and J dropped 6 bases, with 24 bases sitting between them. There are 17 residues in the CDR3. The CDR3 region has the DNA TGTGCCAGCAGCCCGGCCGGGGTTAGGGTAAGAGGCGATGGCTACACCTTC. Its translation: CASSPAGVRVRGDGYTF.

This clone was recorded a few times. This chain links TRBV5-8 with TRBJ2-2, with D uncertain. CDR1 is SGHTS, CDR2 YDEGEE, per germline. V lost 6 bases and J lost 4, with 13 bases in between. The CDR3 runs to 14 residues. The CDR3 reads CASTSTWSTGELFF. The DNA for the CDR3 is TGTGCCAGCACCTCGACATGGTCCACCGGGGAGCTGTTTTTT.

The gene calls are TRBV5-1 and TRBJ2-7, with 8 bases aligning to TRBD2. The germline CDR1 and CDR2 sequences are SGHRS and YFSETQ. The junction had 9 bases not matched to a gene; V was cut back by 1 base and J by 6 bases. The CDR3 runs 15 residues. The CDR3 DNA sequence: TGCGCCAGCAGCTTGTATGCGGGGGGCGGGTCCGAGCAGTACTTC. Translated, it gives CASSLYAGGGSEQYF.

J is TRBJ1-1 and V is TRBV10-3; D is unclear. V was cut by 5 bases and J by 1 base, with 8 bases left in between. The CDR3 is made up of 13 amino acids. Germline loops: CDR1 ENHRY, CDR2 SYGVKD. CDR3 sequence (DNA): TGTGCCATCAGTAATACAGCGAACACTGAAGCTTTCTTT. Amino acids: CAISNTANTEAFF.

This chain connects TRBV5-1 to TRBJ2-2; TRBD2 matches at 10 bases. The CDR3 runs to 16 residues. The V gene end was trimmed by 4 bases and the J gene end by 10 bases; junction bases not matched to a gene: 13. Germline-derived CDR1 and CDR2 are SGHRS and YFSETQ. The CDR3 DNA is TGCGCCAGCAGCCCCCAAAGCGGGGGGGGTCACTTGGAGCTGTTTTTT. It yields the protein CASSPQSGGGHLELFF. The full variable domain, completed using reference TRBV5-1 and TRBJ2-2, is KAGVTQTPRYLIKTRGQQVTLSCSPISGHRSVSWYQQTPGQGLQFLFEYFSETQRNKGNFPGRFSGRQFSNSRSEMNVSTLELGDSALYLCASSPQSGGGHLELFFGEGSRLTVL.

The rearrangement uses TRBV24-1 and TRBJ1-5; D remains ambiguous. From germline, CDR1 is KGHDR and CDR2 SFDVKD. V dropped 9 bases and J dropped 4 bases, with 12 bases sitting between them. CDR3 length equals 13 residues. CDR3 region: CATPRVRNQPQHF. The DNA for the CDR3 is TGTGCCACCCCCCGAGTTCGGAATCAGCCCCAGCATTTT.

The chain employs TRBV3-1 (or the pseudogene TRBV3-2) and TRBJ2-7; D might be TRBD2 (6 bases). Germline assignment: CDR1 LGHDT and CDR2 YNNKEL (reference sequence). Trimming removed 1 base at V and 2 bases at J, with 12 bases between. The CDR3 is 15 amino acids. CDR3 coding DNA: TGTGCCAGCAGCCAAGGCTCCGGGGGTACCTACGAGCAGTACTTC. Translated: CASSQGSGGTYEQYF.

The V call is TRBV5-8, the J call TRBJ2-2, with a tentative D call TRBD2 (6 bases). There are 15 residues in the CDR3. V shed 3 bases and J shed 4 bases, with 13 bases lying between them. Germline CDR1 is SGHTS and CDR2 is YDEGEE. CDR3 amino acids: CASSWDSRRTGELFF. The CDR3, as DNA: TGTGCCAGCAGCTGGGACTCCCGACGCACCGGGGAGCTGTTTTTT.

V is TRBV3-1 (or the pseudogene TRBV3-2) and J is TRBJ2-3; D is possibly TRBD2 (6 bases). In germline, CDR1 is LGHDT, CDR2 YNNKEL (reference sequence). Trimming stripped 3 bases from V and 2 bases from J, with 15 bases between. The CDR3 is 16 residues long. The DNA of the CDR3 is TGTGCCAGCAGCCACCTAGGAGGCGGGGACACAGATACGCAGTATTTT. Protein product: CASSHLGGGDTDTQYF.

This clone appeared once. This sequence joins TRBV14 and TRBJ1-4; D may be TRBD1 (5 bases). The CDR3 covers 15 residues. The ends were cut back, 4 bases at V and 4 bases at J, with 13 bases in the middle. Germline V gene sequence: CDR1 SGHDN, CDR2 FVKESK. Here the CDR3 reads CASSPDRTVNEKLFF. As DNA, the CDR3 is TGTGCCAGCAGCCCCGACAGAACAGTTAATGAAAAACTGTTTTTT.

CDR3 loop: CASSPAGSKTGNTIYF. The CDR3 nucleotides read TGTGCCAGCTCACCAGCGGGTTCGAAAACTGGAAACACCATATATTTT. V gene TRBV18 combines with J gene TRBJ1-3; D unresolved. This CDR3 has 16 amino acids. The V and J ends lost 2 bases and 2 bases respectively, with 13 bases between them. CDR1 is KGHSH and CDR2 is LQKENI in the germline V gene.

The V call is TRBV5-5, the J call TRBJ2-7; 8 bases are shared with TRBD2. In germline, CDR1 is SGHKS, CDR2 YYEKEE (reference sequence). Germline trimming cut 5 bases from V and 6 bases from J; bases unmatched to any gene: 16. The CDR3 is made up of 16 amino acids. The CDR3 region is CASSPFTGTRISEQYF. As DNA, the CDR3 is TGTGCCAGCAGTCCCTTCACCGGGACTAGGATTAGCGAGCAGTACTTC. Variable domain in full (rest from reference TRBV5-5 and TRBJ2-7): DAGVTQSPTHLIKTRGQQVTLRCSPISGHKSVSWYQQVLGQGPQFIFQYYEKEERGRGNFPDRFSARQFPNYSSELNVNALLLGDSALYLCASSPFTGTRISEQYFGPGTRLTVT.

This clone was picked up a small number of times. V is TRBV7-9 and J is TRBJ1-1, with D maybe TRBD1 (6 bases). The CDR3 covers 15 residues. Germline V gene data show CDR1 as SEHNR and CDR2 as FQNEAQ (reference sequence). Trimming took 4 bases from V and 4 from J, leaving 16 bases between them. CDR3 in amino acids: CASSSRGGRATEAFF. The CDR3 coding sequence is TGTGCCAGCAGCTCCCGAGGGGGACGGGCCACTGAAGCTTTCTTT.

The chain uses TRBV5-1 and TRBJ1-1; D is uncertain. CDR1 and CDR2 from the germline V gene are SGHRS and YFSETQ. CDR3 size: 15 residues. Trimming shortened V by 0 bases and J by 5 bases, and 14 bases separated the two germline ends. The CDR3 loop is CASSLAGSQATEAFF. In DNA form, the CDR3 reads TGCGCCAGCAGCTTGGCCGGGAGTCAGGCTACTGAAGCTTTCTTT.

V is TRBV12-5 and J is TRBJ2-2; no definite D call. This CDR3 spans 17 amino acids. The V gene's germline CDR1 is LGHNT and CDR2 FRNRAP. Trimming pared 4 bases from V and 2 bases from J, leaving 17 bases between. In nucleotides, the CDR3 is TGTGCTAGTGGTTCCCCAACCCCCCCAGGCAACACCGGGGAGCTGTTTTTT. Translated, it gives CASGSPTPPGNTGELFF.

The rearrangement links TRBV11-2 to TRBJ1-2; D is undetermined. The V end was cut by 4 bases, the J end by 1 base, with 7 bases between. Per germline, CDR1 SGHAT and CDR2 FQNNGV. CDR3 length equals 13 residues. In nucleotides, the CDR3 is TGTGCCAGCAGCTCGGGTATTAACTATGGCTACACCTTC. This gives the protein CASSSGINYGYTF.

The V and J genes are TRBV12-3 or TRBV12-4 and TRBJ2-5, with D tentatively TRBD1 (6 bases). This CDR3 has 12 residues. Trimming shortened V by 4 bases and J by 5 bases, and 8 bases separated the two germline ends. The CDR3 region has the DNA TGTGCCAGCAGTTCAAGGGGGGAGACCCAGTACTTC. Translating gives CASSSRGETQYF.